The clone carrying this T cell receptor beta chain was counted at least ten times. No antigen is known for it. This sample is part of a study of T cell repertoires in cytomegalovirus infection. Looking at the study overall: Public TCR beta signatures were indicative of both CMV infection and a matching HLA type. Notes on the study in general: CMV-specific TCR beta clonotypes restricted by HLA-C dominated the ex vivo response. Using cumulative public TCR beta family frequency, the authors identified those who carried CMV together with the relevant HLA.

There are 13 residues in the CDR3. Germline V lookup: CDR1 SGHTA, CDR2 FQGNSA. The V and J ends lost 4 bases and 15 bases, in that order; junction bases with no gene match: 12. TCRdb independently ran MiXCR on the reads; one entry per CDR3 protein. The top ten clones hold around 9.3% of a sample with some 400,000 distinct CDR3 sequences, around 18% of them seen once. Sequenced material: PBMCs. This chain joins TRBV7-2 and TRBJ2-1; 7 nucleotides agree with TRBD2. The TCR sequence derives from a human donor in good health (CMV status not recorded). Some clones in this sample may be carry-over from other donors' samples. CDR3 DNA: TGTGCCAGCAGCTCCGACGGTCGGGGGGAGTGGTTCTTC. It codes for CASSSDGRGEWFF.